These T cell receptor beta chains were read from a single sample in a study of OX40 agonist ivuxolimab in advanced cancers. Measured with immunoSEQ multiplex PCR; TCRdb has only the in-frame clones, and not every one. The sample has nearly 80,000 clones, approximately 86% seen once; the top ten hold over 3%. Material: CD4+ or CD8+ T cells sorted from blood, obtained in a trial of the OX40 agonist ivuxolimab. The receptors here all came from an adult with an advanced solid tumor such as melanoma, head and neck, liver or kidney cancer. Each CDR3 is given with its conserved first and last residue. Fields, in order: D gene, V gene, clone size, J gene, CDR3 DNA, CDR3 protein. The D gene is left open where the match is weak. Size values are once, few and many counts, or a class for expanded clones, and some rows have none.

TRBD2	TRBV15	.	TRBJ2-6	TGTGCCACCAGCAGAGAGAAGGCGGGACTACCCTCTGGGGCCAACGTCCTGACTTTC	CATSREKAGLPSGANVLTF
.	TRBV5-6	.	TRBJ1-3	TGTGCCAGCAGCTTTCTAGGAAACACCATATATTTT	CASSFLGNTIYF
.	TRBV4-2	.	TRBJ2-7	TGTGCCAGCAGCCAAGATCCGGGACAAAACTCCTACGAGCAGTACTTC	CASSQDPGQNSYEQYF
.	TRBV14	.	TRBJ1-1	TGTGCCAGCAGCCAAGCCGGGACTAGGGCCGGGTACACTGAAGCTTTCTTT	CASSQAGTRAGYTEAFF
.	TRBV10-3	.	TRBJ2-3	TGTGCCATCAGTGGAGGACTACTTGGGACAGATACGCAGTATTTT	CAISGGLLGTDTQYF
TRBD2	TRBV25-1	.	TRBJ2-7	TGTGCCAGCAGTGACGGGGGGGGAGGGGTCGAGCAGTACTTC	CASSDGGGGVEQYF
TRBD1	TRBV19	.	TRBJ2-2	TGTGCCAGTAGATGGGGGACAGGGGGCGGCGGGGAGCTGTTTTTT	CASRWGTGGGGELFF
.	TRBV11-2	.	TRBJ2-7	TGTGCCAGCAGCTCCCGTGACGCCTACGAGCAGTACTTC	CASSSRDAYEQYF
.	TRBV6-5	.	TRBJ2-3	TGTGCCAGCGGGCGGGGTAGCACAGATACGCAGTATTTT	CASGRGSTDTQYF
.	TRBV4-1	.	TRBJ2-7	TGCGCCAGCAGCCAAGGCTCGATGAATAGCGGAACCTACGAGCAGTACTTC	CASSQGSMNSGTYEQYF
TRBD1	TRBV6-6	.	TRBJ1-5	TGTGCCAGCAGCCTTGGACAGGTTACAAATCAGCCCCAGCATTTT	CASSLGQVTNQPQHF
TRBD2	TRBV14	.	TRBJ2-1	TGTGCCAGCAGCCAAGATGGGGGGGGTGAGCAGTTCTTC	CASSQDGGGEQFF
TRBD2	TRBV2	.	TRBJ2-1	TGTGCCACCGGGGGGGAATACAATGAGCAGTTCTTC	CATGGEYNEQFF
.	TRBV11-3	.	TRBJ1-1	TGTGCCAGCAGCTATCACACTGAAGCTTTCTTT	CASSYHTEAFF
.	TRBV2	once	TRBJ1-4	TGTGCCAGCCGCCCCCACTCCGGGGAAAAACTGTTTTTT	CASRPHSGEKLFF
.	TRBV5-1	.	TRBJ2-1	TGCGCCAGCAGCTTTCCTCTAGGGGACAATGAGCAGTTCTTC	CASSFPLGDNEQFF
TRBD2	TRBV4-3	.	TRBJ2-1	TGCGCCAGCAGCCAAGACGGGCGACTAGCTGGGTCCTACAATGAGCAGTTCTTC	CASSQDGRLAGSYNEQFF
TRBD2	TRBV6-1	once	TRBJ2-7	TGTGCCAGCAGTGATACGGGACTAGCCTACGAGCAGTACTTC	CASSDTGLAYEQYF
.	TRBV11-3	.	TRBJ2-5	TGTGCCAGCAGCAAAGGGCCCCAAGAGACCCAGTACTTC	CASSKGPQETQYF
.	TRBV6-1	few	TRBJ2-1	TGTGCCAGCAGTGTGTCGGGAAATGAGCAGTTCTTC	CASSVSGNEQFF
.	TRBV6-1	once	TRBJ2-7	TGTGCCAGCATGAGGGGGAATGGTTACGAGCAGTACTTC	CASMRGNGYEQYF
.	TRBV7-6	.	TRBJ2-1	TGTGCCAGCAGCCCCCGGGTAGCGGTCGGAGGATATGAGCAGTTCTTC	CASSPRVAVGGYEQFF
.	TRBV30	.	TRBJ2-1	TGTGCCTGGAGTGGTCATCCTACGGCCAGTGAGCAGTTCTTC	CAWSGHPTASEQFF
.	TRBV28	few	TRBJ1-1	TGTGCCAGCAGTTTTGGGGGGGCGCGGGCTGAAGCTTTCTTT	CASSFGGARAEAFF
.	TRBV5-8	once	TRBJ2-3	TGTGCCAGCAGCTTATTATCAGATACGCAGTATTTT	CASSLLSDTQYF
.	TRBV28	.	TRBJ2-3	TGTGCCAGCAGTCCTCGATTTGGTGGGAGCACAGATACGCAGTATTTT	CASSPRFGGSTDTQYF
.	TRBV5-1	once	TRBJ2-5	TGCGCCAGCAGCCTCGACCCTGAGGACCAAGAGACCCAGTACTTC	CASSLDPEDQETQYF
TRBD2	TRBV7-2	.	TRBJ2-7	TGTGCCAGCAGCCAACCGGGACTAGCGGGGATGAGCGAGCAGTACTTC	CASSQPGLAGMSEQYF
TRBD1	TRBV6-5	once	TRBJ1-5	TGTGCCAGCAGCCGGGACAGGGGGAACCAGCCCCAGCATTTT	CASSRDRGNQPQHF
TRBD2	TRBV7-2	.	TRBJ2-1	TGTGCCAGCAGCTTAGAAATCGGGGAGGGCCACAATGAGCAGTTCTTC	CASSLEIGEGHNEQFF
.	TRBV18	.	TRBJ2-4	TGTGCCAGCTCCCCTTCCCAAGCCAAAAACATTCAGTACTTC	CASSPSQAKNIQYF
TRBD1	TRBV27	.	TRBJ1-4	TGTGCCAGCAGGGGGACAGGGGGCCTCGGCGCAACTAATGAAAAACTGTTTTTT	CASRGTGGLGATNEKLFF
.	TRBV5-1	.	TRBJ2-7	TGCGCCAGCAGCTTGGGTGCGGGAAGCTCCTACGAGCAGTACTTC	CASSLGAGSSYEQYF
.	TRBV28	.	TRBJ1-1	TGTGCCAGCAGTTCGGACCCGGGCACGGACACTGAAGCTTTCTTT	CASSSDPGTDTEAFF
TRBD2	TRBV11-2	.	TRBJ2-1	TGTGCCAGCAGCTTAAGCGGGAGTTTGGATGAGCAGTTCTTC	CASSLSGSLDEQFF
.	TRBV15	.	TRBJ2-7	TGTGCCACCAGTAAGGGGGAGAGTAGCTCCTACGAGCAGTACTTC	CATSKGESSSYEQYF
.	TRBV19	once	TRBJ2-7	TGTGCCAGTAGTCCGTACACAGGGACCTACGAGCAGTACTTC	CASSPYTGTYEQYF
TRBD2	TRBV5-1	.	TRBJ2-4	TGCGCCAGCAGCGGACTAGCGGGAAGTAGCCAAAACATTCAGTACTTC	CASSGLAGSSQNIQYF
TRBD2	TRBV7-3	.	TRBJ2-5	TGTGCCAGCAGCTTAAGCGGGGGGCCAGAGACCCAGTACTTC	CASSLSGGPETQYF
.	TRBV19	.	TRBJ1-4	TGTGCCAGTACTCCTCGTGGGACTAATGAAAAACTGTTTTTT	CASTPRGTNEKLFF
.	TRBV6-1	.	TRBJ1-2	TGTGCCAGCAAAGGTCCGGGGAGCGGGGACTATGGCTACACCTTC	CASKGPGSGDYGYTF
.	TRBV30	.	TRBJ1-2	TGTGCCTCATCTCGGGGGAACTATGGCTACACCTTC	CASSRGNYGYTF
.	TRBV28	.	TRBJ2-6	TGTGCCAGCAATAGTGGGGCCAACGTCCTGACTTTC	CASNSGANVLTF
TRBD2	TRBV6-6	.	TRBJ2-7	TGTGCCAGCAGTCCGAGCGGGAGCTCCTACGAGCAGTACTTC	CASSPSGSSYEQYF
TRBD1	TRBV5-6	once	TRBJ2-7	TGTGCCAGCAGCTTGACAGGGGCCAGCGAGCAGTACTTC	CASSLTGASEQYF
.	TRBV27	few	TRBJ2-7	TGTGCCAGCAGTTTAACCCCAACAGGGAGATACGAGCAGTACTTC	CASSLTPTGRYEQYF
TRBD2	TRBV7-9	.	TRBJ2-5	TGTGCCAGCAGCTTAGTTTCTAGCGGTGGGGAGACCCAGTACTTC	CASSLVSSGGETQYF
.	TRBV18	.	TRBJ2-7	TGTGCCAGCTCACCACCGTCAGGAGGGTGGGGGAACGAGCAGTACTTC	CASSPPSGGWGNEQYF
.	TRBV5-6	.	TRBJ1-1	TGTGCCAGCAGCCATCTGACAGTTGAAGCTTTCTTT	CASSHLTVEAFF
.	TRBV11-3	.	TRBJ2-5	TGTGCCAGCAGCTTAGAAGAGACCCAGTACTTC	CASSLEETQYF